Listed below are T cell receptor beta chains from one sample, sequenced in a study of cytomegalovirus exposure and HLA in healthy donors. Data came from immunoSEQ multiplex PCR; TCRdb stores just in-frame clones and leaves some out. The sample has around 100,000 clones, 79% seen once; the top ten hold 2.5% to 3%. The sample consisted of PBMCs. Source of these receptors: a woman aged 18-29 years in good health and CMV-seropositive. Each CDR3 is given with its conserved first and last residue. D genes are given only for firm matches. Size values are once, few and many counts, or a class for expanded clones, and some rows have none.

J gene | clone size | V gene | D gene | CDR3 protein | CDR3 DNA
TRBJ1-5 | NA | TRBV5-8 | TRBD1 | CASRQIGTAQLSNQPQHF | TGTGCCAGCAGACAAATCGGGACAGCACAATTAAGCAATCAGCCCCAGCATTTT
TRBJ2-4 | NA | TRBV11-1 | NA | CASSSRQVAKNIQYF | TGTGCCAGCAGCTCCCGGCAGGTAGCCAAAAACATTCAGTACTTC
TRBJ2-5 | once | TRBV29-1 | TRBD1 | CSDREETQYF | TGCAGTGACAGGGAAGAGACCCAGTACTTC
TRBJ2-5 | NA | TRBV6-1 | NA | CASSERPGPETQYF | TGTGCCAGCAGTGAACGGCCAGGCCCCGAGACCCAGTACTTC
TRBJ2-3 | NA | TRBV5-1 | TRBD2 | CASRASGRSTDTQYF | TGCGCCAGCAGGGCTAGCGGGAGGTCGACAGATACGCAGTATTTT
TRBJ2-1 | NA | TRBV10-2 | TRBD2 | CASSEGLAVRGQFF | TGCGCCAGCAGTGAAGGTCTAGCGGTACGGGGGCAGTTCTTC
TRBJ1-1 | NA | TRBV7-3 | NA | CASSSRNTEAFF | TGTGCCAGCAGCTCGCGTAACACTGAAGCTTTCTTT
TRBJ1-6 | NA | TRBV9 | TRBD1 | CASSPQGGTGYNSPLHF | TGTGCCAGCAGCCCCCAAGGGGGGACAGGATATAATTCACCCCTCCACTTT
TRBJ2-7 | NA | TRBV5-1 | TRBD1 | CASSWTGTSYEQYF | TGCGCCAGCAGCTGGACAGGAACTTCCTACGAGCAGTACTTC
TRBJ2-7 | once | TRBV27 | TRBD1 | CASSLFGDRGYEQYF | TGTGCCAGCAGTTTATTTGGGGACAGGGGATACGAGCAGTACTTC
TRBJ2-5 | NA | TRBV11-2 | NA | CASSLDRTVQETQYF | TGTGCCAGCAGCTTAGACAGGACAGTACAAGAGACCCAGTACTTC
TRBJ1-5 | few | TRBV27 | NA | CASMWRPGQPQHF | TGTGCCAGCATGTGGCGACCCGGGCAGCCCCAGCATTTT
TRBJ1-2 | NA | TRBV28 | NA | CASSLVGHPYGYTF | TGTGCCAGCAGTTTAGTAGGACACCCCTATGGCTACACCTTC
TRBJ2-1 | few | TRBV10-3 | NA | CAIRGTSGYNEQFF | TGTGCCATCAGGGGGACTTCCGGATACAATGAGCAGTTCTTC
TRBJ2-2 | NA | TRBV25-1 | NA | CASSDDDSGLSGELFF | TGTGCCAGCAGTGATGACGACTCCGGCCTTTCGGGGGAGCTGTTTTTT
TRBJ1-4 | NA | TRBV13 | TRBD1 | CASSLRQGLHEKLFF | TGTGCCAGCAGCTTACGACAGGGGTTACATGAAAAACTGTTTTTT
TRBJ2-3 | NA | TRBV7-9 | TRBD2 | CASSTRLAGGPTQYF | TGTGCCAGCAGCACCCGACTAGCGGGAGGGCCGACGCAGTATTTT
TRBJ1-2 | NA | TRBV5-6 | NA | CASSSHRRGRFDGYTF | TGTGCCAGCAGCTCGCACAGGAGGGGAAGGTTTGATGGCTACACCTTC
TRBJ1-1 | NA | TRBV5-6 | NA | CASSLLVESHTEAFF | TGTGCCAGCAGCTTGTTGGTCGAAAGCCACACTGAAGCTTTCTTT
TRBJ2-5 | NA | TRBV5-1 | TRBD2 | CASSGLAGAGETQYF | TGCGCCAGCAGCGGACTAGCGGGAGCGGGGGAGACCCAGTACTTC
TRBJ2-7 | NA | TRBV7-2 | TRBD2 | CASSSPGLAPYEQYF | TGTGCCAGCAGTTCCCCGGGACTAGCCCCCTACGAGCAGTACTTC
TRBJ1-4 | NA | TRBV9 | NA | CASSVDGGVNEKLFF | TGTGCCAGCAGCGTAGACGGGGGGGTAAATGAAAAACTGTTTTTT
TRBJ2-2 | NA | TRBV13 | TRBD1 | CDSSLDSVTGATGELFF | TGTGACAGCAGCTTAGATTCGGTGACAGGGGCCACCGGGGAGCTGTTTTTT
TRBJ1-5 | NA | TRBV19 | TRBD1 | CASNPTGRNGNQPQHF | TGTGCCAGTAACCCGACAGGGAGAAATGGCAATCAGCCCCAGCATTTT
TRBJ1-1 | NA | TRBV7-2 | NA | CASSLRQQIEAFF | TGTGCCAGCAGCCTACGACAGCAGATTGAAGCTTTCTTT
TRBJ1-6 | few | TRBV30 | NA | CAWRRRDNSPLHF | TGTGCCTGGAGACGCCGGGATAATTCACCCCTCCACTTT
TRBJ2-5 | NA | TRBV7-9 | TRBD1 | CSSSGNRGLQDF | TGTTCCAGCAGCGGAAACAGGGGGCTCCAGGACTTC
TRBJ1-5 | NA | TRBV5-6 | TRBD1 | CASSLQGVGQPQHF | TGTGCCAGCAGCTTGCAGGGGGTAGGTCAGCCCCAGCATTTT
TRBJ2-1 | NA | TRBV6-1 | TRBD2 | CASTQTSGQYNEQFF | TGTGCCAGCACCCAAACTAGCGGACAATACAATGAGCAGTTCTTC
TRBJ2-1 | NA | TRBV7-8 | TRBD2 | CASSSAVAGEGNEQFF | TGTGCCAGCAGCTCGGCTGTAGCGGGAGAGGGCAATGAGCAGTTCTTC
TRBJ2-1 | once | TRBV5-4 | TRBD2 | CASSPSGSGHEQFF | TGTGCCAGCAGCCCCAGCGGGAGTGGGCATGAGCAGTTCTTC
TRBJ1-5 | once | TRBV5-6 | TRBD1 | CASSFYRGLGGNQPQHF | TGTGCCAGCAGCTTTTATAGGGGGCTGGGAGGCAATCAGCCCCAGCATTTT
TRBJ1-1 | few | TRBV15 | NA | CATSSGLWPFYTEAFF | TGTGCCACCTCATCAGGCCTTTGGCCTTTCTACACTGAAGCTTTCTTT
TRBJ2-3 | NA | TRBV9 | NA | CASARTPQVGTDTQYF | TGTGCCAGCGCTCGCACCCCACAGGTCGGCACAGATACGCAGTATTTT
TRBJ1-1 | NA | TRBV9 | TRBD1 | CASSTGPVDTEAFF | TGTGCCAGCTCGACAGGGCCCGTTGACACTGAAGCTTTCTTT
TRBJ1-2 | NA | TRBV6-5 | TRBD1 | CASRPTGDPYGYTF | TGTGCCAGCAGGCCCACAGGGGACCCTTACGGCTACACCTTC
TRBJ1-1 | NA | TRBV7-9 | NA | CASSLAAAGSAFF | TGTGCCAGCAGCTTAGCAGCTGCAGGGTCGGCTTTCTTT
TRBJ1-6 | NA | TRBV7-2 | TRBD1 | CASSLEAPGGSPLHF | TGTGCCAGCAGCTTAGAGGCCCCAGGGGGGTCACCCCTCCACTTT
TRBJ1-5 | NA | TRBV27 | NA | CASSSSTFSNQPQHF | TGTGCCAGCAGTTCGTCGACATTTAGCAATCAGCCCCAGCATTTT
TRBJ2-7 | NA | TRBV27 | TRBD2 | CASSLKAIAGDEQYF | TGTGCCAGCAGTTTAAAAGCAATAGCGGGAGACGAGCAGTACTTC
TRBJ1-1 | NA | TRBV14 | TRBD1 | CASSQDLRQGGFGKAFF | TGTGCCAGCAGCCAAGATTTGCGACAGGGGGGGTTCGGGAAAGCTTTCTTT
TRBJ2-1 | once | TRBV19 | NA | CASRTISRGSYNEQFF | TGTGCCAGTAGAACGATTAGCAGAGGCTCCTACAATGAGCAGTTCTTC
TRBJ1-1 | NA | TRBV19 | NA | CASSNLGRSTEAFF | TGTGCCAGTAGTAATCTGGGGCGATCCACTGAAGCTTTCTTT
TRBJ1-2 | NA | TRBV6-5 | NA | CASSSPAGSGYTF | TGTGCCAGCAGTTCTCCCGCAGGGTCGGGCTACACCTTC
TRBJ2-1 | NA | TRBV19 | NA | CASSRGRGNEQFF | TGTGCCAGTAGTAGAGGCAGGGGCAATGAGCAGTTCTTC
TRBJ2-7 | NA | TRBV28 | NA | CASSYLTGPRYEQYF | TGTGCCAGCAGTTACTTAACAGGGCCGCGCTACGAGCAGTACTTC